This TCR beta chain appears in the sequencing data of a study of response to subunit inactivated influenza vaccine. Study outcomes and limitations: Few additional T cells are recruited per seasonal influenza vaccination, authors suggested.

This clonotype showed up just a few times. Its specificity is not known. The CDR3 totals 14 residues. The V gene's germline CDR1 is SEHNR and CDR2 FQNEAQ (reference sequence). With 1 base clipped from V and 10 bases from J, the junction kept 7 bases outside the gene matches. TCRdb analysed the RT-PCR reads with MiXCR anew, one entry per CDR3 protein. The repertoire holds 800,000 or so distinct CDR3 sequences, around 21% seen once, with 9.5% to 13% in the top ten. The source was PBMCs from blood, collected around 5 days after vaccination. The chain joins TRBV7-9 to TRBJ2-1; 7 bases are shared with TRBD1. The sequence was obtained from a man over 45 who received an inactivated influenza vaccine. The CDR3 region has the DNA TGTGCCAGCAGCTTAGGTCAGGGGGTGAAGGAGCAGTTCTTC. It yields the protein CASSLGQGVKEQFF.